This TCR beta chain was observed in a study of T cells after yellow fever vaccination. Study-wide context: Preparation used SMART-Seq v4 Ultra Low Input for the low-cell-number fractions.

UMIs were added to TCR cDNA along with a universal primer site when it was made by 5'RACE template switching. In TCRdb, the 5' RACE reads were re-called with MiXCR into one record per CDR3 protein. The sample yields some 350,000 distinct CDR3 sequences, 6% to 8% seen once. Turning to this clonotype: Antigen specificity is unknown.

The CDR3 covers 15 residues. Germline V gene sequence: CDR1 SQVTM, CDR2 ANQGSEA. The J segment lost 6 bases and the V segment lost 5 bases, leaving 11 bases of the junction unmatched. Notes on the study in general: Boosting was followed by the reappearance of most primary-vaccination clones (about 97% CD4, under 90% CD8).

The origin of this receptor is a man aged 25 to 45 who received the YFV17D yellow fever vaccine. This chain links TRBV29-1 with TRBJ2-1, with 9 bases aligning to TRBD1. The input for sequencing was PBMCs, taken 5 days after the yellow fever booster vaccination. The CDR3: CSVHRGRGEINEQFF. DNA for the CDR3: TGCAGCGTTCACAGGGGGCGAGGCGAGATCAATGAGCAGTTCTTC.